Sequencing of this T cell receptor beta chain was carried out in a study of T cells expressing NK-cell markers. TCRdb reprocessed the 5' RACE reads; each CDR3 protein has one entry and no DNA is given. This sample's table reports fewer than 400,000 distinct CDR3 sequences. The germline V gene has CDR1 DFQATT and CDR2 SNEGSKA (reference sequence). The CDR3 consists of 15 residues. The sequencing sample was made of blood T cells: a sorted CD56 or NKG2C T cell subset, CD4+ or CD8+ T cells, or bulk PBMC T cells (not recorded which). This TCR derives from a woman aged 45 to 65 in good health. This chain uses TRBV20-1 with TRBJ2-2; TCRdb picks TRBD2, but there is no DNA to check that call. The CDR3 spells CSARERGSRNGELFF.